The T cell receptor beta chain described here comes from a study of CD8+ T cells in alopecia areata. Sorting of CD4+ and CD8+ T cells was performed on PBMCs. A note on this clone: Its antigen is not identified.

The sequencing template was cDNA reverse transcribed from extracted RNA. TCRdb's copy holds only in-frame clones and misses some; the assay was immunoSEQ multiplex PCR. This table has around 100,000 clones, roughly half appearing once. Points from the study as a whole: Across lesional scalp, and particularly alopecia totalis/universalis, clonality surpassed that of normal scalp. Normal skin contains resident alphabeta T cells, and these are also sequenced in scalp samples.

This CDR3 has 17 amino acids. The V end lost 0 bases, the J end lost 4 bases, and 18 bases lay between the germline ends. Germline-derived CDR1 and CDR2 are LGHNA and YSLEER. This clonotype was obtained from a human donor in good health. The chain is built from TRBV4-3 and TRBJ2-5; D is possibly TRBD2 (7 bases). Sample: CD4+ T cells sorted from blood. The CDR3 region has the DNA TGCGCCAGCAGCCAAGATGGGAGGGGGGCCCGAGGAGAGACCCAGTACTTC. It specifies CASSQDGRGARGETQYF.